The following is a T cell receptor (beta chain) sequence with its context. Its antigen is as yet unknown. This sample was included in a study of cytomegalovirus exposure and HLA in healthy donors. The overall study: From donors who were HLA-typed, an early data release held about 85 million unique TCRs. Overall study findings and caveats: Later work found that TCR association rates differed between HLA loci; DRB1 had the most and HLA-C the fewest.

Trimming took 3 bases from V and 4 from J, leaving 14 bases between them. Germline V gene sequence: CDR1 SGHDT, CDR2 YYEEEE. The CDR3 consists of 15 residues. PCR used 60 Vbeta primers and 13 Jbeta primers. Here immunoSEQ multiplex PCR was the method, and the copy in TCRdb shows in-frame clones only, minus some. Here the sample spans around 200,000 clones, 80% being singletons. The rearrangement links TRBV5-6 to TRBJ1-3, with TRBD1 as a possible D gene (6 bases). This clonotype was sampled from a boy aged 5-17 years in good health and CMV-seronegative. Sample: PBMCs. In DNA form, the CDR3 reads TGTGCCAGCAGCTCTACTCCGGGACAAGGAAACACCATATATTTT. Translated: CASSSTPGQGNTIYF.